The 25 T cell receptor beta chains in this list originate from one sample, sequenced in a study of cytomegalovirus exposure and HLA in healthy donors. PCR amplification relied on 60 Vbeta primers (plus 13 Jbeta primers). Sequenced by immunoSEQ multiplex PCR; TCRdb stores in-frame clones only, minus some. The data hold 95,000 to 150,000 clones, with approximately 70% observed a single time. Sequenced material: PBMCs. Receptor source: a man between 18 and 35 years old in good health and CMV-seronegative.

CDR3 bases: TGTGCCAGCACCCCCGGGACAAGCTACGAGCAGTACTTC. Protein product: CASTPGTSYEQYF. The chain uses TRBV28 and TRBJ2-7, with a weak D call TRBD1 (6 bases). CDR1 is MDHEN, CDR2 SYDVKM, per germline. CDR3 size: 13 residues. V was trimmed by 7 bases and J by 3 bases, leaving 13 bases between them.

CDR3 sequence reads: CASSYKEGARGELFF. The CDR3 coding sequence is TGTGCCAGCAGTTACAAGGAGGGGGCCCGCGGGGAGCTGTTTTTT. The gene calls are TRBV6-5 and TRBJ2-2; maybe TRBD1 (7 bases). The germline V gene encodes CDR1 MNHEY and CDR2 SVGAGI. CDR3 length: 15 amino acids. Trimming left V 2 bases short and J 7 bases short, with 14 bases between.

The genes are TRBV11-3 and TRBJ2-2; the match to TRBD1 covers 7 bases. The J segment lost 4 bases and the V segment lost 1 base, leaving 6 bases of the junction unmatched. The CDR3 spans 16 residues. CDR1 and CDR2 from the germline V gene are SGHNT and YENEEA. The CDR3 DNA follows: TGTGCCAGCAGCTTAGGAAGGGGGCGAGGCACCGGGGAGCTGTTTTTT. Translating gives CASSLGRGRGTGELFF.

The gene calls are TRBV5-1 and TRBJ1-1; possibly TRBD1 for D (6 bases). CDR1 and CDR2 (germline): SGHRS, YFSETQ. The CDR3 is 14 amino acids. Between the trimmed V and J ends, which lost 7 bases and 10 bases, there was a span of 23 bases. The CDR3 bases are TGCGCCAGCGGCTCTAAGACAGGCGCCCTTTCAGCTTTCTTT. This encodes CASGSKTGALSAFF.

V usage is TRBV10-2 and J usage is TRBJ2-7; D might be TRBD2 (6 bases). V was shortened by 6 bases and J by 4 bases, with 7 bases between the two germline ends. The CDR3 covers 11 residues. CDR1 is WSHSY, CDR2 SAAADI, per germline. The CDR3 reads CASRDYYEQYF. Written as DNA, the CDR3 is TGCGCCAGCAGGGACTATTACGAGCAGTACTTC.

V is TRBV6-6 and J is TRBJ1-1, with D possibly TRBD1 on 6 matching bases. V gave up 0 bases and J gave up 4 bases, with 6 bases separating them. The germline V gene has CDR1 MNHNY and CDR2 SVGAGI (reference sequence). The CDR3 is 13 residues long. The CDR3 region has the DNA TGTGCCAGCAGTTACTCGACAGGCACTGAAGCTTTCTTT. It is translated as CASSYSTGTEAFF.

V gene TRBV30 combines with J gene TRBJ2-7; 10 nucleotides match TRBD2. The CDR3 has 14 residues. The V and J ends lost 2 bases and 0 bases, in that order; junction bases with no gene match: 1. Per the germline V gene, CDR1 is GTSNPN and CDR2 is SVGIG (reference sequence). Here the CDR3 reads CAWSLAGASYEQYF. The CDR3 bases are TGTGCCTGGAGTCTAGCGGGGGCCTCCTACGAGCAGTACTTC. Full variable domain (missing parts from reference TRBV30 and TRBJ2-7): SQTIHQWPATLVQPVGSPLSLECTVEGTSNPNLYWYRQAAGRGLQLLFYSVGIGQISSEVPQNLSASRPQDRQFILSSKKLLLSDSGFYLCAWSLAGASYEQYFGPGTRLTVT.

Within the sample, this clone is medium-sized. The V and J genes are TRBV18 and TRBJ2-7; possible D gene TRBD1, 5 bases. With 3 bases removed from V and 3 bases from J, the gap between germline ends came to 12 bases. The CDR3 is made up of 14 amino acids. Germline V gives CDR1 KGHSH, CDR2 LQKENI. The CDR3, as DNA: TGTGCCAGCTCACCGCCCTACGACAGCTACGAGCAGTACTTC. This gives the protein CASSPPYDSYEQYF.

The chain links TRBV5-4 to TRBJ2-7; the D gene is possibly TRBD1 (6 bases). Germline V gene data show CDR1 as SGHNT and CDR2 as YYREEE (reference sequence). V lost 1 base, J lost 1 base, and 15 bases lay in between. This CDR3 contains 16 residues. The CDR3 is CASSLPGGTTSYEQYF. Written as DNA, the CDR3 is TGTGCCAGCAGCTTGCCCGGTGGGACAACATCCTACGAGCAGTACTTC.

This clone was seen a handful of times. DNA for the CDR3: TGCAGCGGGGGTAGCGGGGGGAGCACAGATACGCAGTATTTT. Its translation: CSGGSGGSTDTQYF. The chain is built from TRBV29-1 and TRBJ2-3; TRBD2 matches at 10 bases. Trimming at V came to 7 bases and at J to 0 bases, leaving 4 bases not matched to a gene. Germline V gene lookup returns CDR1 SQVTM and CDR2 ANQGSEA. This CDR3 comprises 14 residues.

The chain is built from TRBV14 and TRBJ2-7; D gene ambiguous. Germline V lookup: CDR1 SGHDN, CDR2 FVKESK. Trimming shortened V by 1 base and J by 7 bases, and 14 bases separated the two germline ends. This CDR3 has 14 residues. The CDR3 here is CASSQVCGSGEQYF. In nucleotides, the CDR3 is TGTGCCAGCAGCCAAGTGTGCGGCTCCGGGGAGCAGTACTTC.

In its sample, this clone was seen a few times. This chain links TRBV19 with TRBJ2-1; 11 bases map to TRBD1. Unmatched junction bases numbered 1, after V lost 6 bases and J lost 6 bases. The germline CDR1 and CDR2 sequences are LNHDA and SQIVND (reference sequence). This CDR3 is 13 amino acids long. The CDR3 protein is CASSGTGGNEQFF. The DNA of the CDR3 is TGTGCCAGTAGCGGGACAGGGGGCAATGAGCAGTTCTTC.

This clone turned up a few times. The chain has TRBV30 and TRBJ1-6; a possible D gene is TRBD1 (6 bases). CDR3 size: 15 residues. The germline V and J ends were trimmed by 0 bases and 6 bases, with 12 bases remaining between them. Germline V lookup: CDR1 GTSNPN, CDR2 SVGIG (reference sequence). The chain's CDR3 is CAWSVTGIGNSPLHF. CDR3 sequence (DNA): TGTGCCTGGAGTGTTACAGGGATAGGTAATTCACCCCTCCACTTT.

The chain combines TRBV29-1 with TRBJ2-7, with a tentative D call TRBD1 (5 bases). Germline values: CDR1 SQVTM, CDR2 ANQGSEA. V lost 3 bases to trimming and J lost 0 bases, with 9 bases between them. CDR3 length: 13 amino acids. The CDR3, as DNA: TGCAGCGTTGAGGGGCAAGCCTCCTACGAGCAGTACTTC. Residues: CSVEGQASYEQYF.

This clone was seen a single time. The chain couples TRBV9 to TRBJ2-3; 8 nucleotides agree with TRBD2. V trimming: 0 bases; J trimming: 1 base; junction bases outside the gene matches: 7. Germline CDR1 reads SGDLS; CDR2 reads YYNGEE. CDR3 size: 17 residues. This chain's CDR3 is CASSVGSAGGGTDTQYF. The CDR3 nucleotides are TGTGCCAGCAGCGTAGGATCGGCCGGGGGGGGCACAGATACGCAGTATTTT.

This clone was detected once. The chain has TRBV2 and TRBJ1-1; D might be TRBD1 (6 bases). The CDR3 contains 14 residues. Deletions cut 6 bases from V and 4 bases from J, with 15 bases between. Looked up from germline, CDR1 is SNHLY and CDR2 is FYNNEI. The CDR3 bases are TGTGCCAGCAGCACAACAGGGATGGGCACTGAAGCTTTCTTT. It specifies CASSTTGMGTEAFF.

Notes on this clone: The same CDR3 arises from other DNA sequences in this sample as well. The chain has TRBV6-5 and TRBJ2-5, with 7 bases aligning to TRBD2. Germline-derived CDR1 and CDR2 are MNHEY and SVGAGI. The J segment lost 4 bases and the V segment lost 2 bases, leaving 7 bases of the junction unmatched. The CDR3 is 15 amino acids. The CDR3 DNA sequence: TGTGCCAGCAGTTACAGAAGAGGGAGGGCAGAGACCCAGTACTTC. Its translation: CASSYRRGRAETQYF.

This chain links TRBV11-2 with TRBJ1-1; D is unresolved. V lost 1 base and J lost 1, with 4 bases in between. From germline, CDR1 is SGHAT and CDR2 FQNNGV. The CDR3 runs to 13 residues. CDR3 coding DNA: TGTGCCAGCAGCTTAGGGCAGAACACTGAAGCTTTCTTT. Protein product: CASSLGQNTEAFF.

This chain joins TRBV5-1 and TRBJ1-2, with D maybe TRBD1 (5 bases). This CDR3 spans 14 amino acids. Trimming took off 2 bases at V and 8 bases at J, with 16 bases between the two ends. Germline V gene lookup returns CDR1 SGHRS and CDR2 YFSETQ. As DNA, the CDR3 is TGCGCCAGCAGCTTTAACCCAGGGCCCGGGGGCTACACCTTC. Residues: CASSFNPGPGGYTF.

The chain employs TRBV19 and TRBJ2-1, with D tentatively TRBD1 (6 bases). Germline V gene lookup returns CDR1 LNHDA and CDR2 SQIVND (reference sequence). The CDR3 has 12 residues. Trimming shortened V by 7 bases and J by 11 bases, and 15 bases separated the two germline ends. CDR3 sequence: CASIGARDKQFF. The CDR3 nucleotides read TGTGCCAGTATAGGGGCCCGGGACAAGCAGTTCTTC.

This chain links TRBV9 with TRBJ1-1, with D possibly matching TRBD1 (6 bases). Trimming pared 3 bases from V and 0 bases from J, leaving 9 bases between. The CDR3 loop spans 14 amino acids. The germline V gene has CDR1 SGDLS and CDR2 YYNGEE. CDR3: CASSAGGMNTEAFF. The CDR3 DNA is TGTGCCAGCAGCGCGGGGGGCATGAACACTGAAGCTTTCTTT.

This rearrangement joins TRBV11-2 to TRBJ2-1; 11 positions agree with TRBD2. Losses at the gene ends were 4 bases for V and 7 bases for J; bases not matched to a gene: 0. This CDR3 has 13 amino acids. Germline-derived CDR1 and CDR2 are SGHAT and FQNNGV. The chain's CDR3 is CASSSSGGNEQFF. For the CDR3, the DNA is TGTGCCAGCAGCTCTAGCGGGGGGAATGAGCAGTTCTTC.

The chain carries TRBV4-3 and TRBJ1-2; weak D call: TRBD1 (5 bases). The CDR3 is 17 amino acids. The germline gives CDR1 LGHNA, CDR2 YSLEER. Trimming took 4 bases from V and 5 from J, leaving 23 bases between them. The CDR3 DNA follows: TGCGCCAGCAGCCCGGCACAGGCCTCTTTCACCCCTTATGGCTACACCTTC. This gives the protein CASSPAQASFTPYGYTF.

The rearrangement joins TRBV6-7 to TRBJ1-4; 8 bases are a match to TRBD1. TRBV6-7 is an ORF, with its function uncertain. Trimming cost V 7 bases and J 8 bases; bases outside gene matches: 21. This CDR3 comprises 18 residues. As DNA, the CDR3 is TGTGCCAGCACCTACCCCGGGACAGGTTATTGGGCTCCCGAAAAACTGTTTTTT. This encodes CASTYPGTGYWAPEKLFF.

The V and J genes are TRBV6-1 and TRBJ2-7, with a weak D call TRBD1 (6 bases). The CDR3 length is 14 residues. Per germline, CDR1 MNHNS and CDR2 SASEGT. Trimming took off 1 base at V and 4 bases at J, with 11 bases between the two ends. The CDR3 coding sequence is TGTGCCAGCAGTGAAGTCCAGGGGTGGTACGAGCAGTACTTC. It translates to CASSEVQGWYEQYF.